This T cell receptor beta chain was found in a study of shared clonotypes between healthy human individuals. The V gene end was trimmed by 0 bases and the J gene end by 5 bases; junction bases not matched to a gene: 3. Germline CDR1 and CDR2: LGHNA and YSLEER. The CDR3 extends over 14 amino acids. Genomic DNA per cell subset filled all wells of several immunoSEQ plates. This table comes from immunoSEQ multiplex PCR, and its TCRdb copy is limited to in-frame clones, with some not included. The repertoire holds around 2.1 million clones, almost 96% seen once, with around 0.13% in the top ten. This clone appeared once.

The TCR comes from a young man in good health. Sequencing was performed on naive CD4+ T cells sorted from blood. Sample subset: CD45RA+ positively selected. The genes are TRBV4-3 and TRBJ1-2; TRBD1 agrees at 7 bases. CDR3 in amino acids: CASSQEGRGYGYTF. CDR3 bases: TGCGCCAGCAGCCAAGAGGGCAGGGGGTATGGCTACACCTTC.